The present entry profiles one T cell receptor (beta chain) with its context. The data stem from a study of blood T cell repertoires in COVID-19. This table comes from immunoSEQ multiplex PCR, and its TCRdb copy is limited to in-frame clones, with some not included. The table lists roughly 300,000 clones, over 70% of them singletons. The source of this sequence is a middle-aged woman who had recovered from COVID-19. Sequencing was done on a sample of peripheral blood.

Here the CDR3 reads CASSPGGQSSGRTADTQYF. The CDR3 DNA reads TGTGCCAGCAGCCCCGGGGGACAGTCGTCGGGCCGCACTGCAGATACGCAGTATTTT. The chain carries TRBV5-4 and TRBJ2-3, with D possibly matching TRBD1 (7 bases). The CDR3 is 19 residues long. Germline V gene data show CDR1 as SGHNT and CDR2 as YYREEE (reference sequence). The V end lost 4 bases, the J end lost 4 bases, and 28 bases lay between the germline ends.